This TCR beta chain was documented in a study of blood T cell repertoires in COVID-19. Study information: The United States, Italy and Spain supplied acute and convalescent COVID-19 samples.

From germline, CDR1 is WNHNN and CDR2 SYGVQD (reference sequence). Trimming removed 7 bases at V and 3 bases at J, with 12 bases between. The CDR3 consists of 13 residues. Authors' processing steps: Amplification of reference gene primers provided the estimated nucleated cell counts. Profiling relied on immunoSEQ multiplex PCR, and the TCRdb table lists in-frame clones only, not all of them. That table supplies the V and J calls and clone size; D and trimming were determined from the DNA. The sample lists 300,000 to 350,000 clones; roughly 89% were seen once. The TCR sequence derives from a woman under 40 who had recovered from COVID-19. This chain connects TRBV10-1 to TRBJ1-1; D perhaps matches TRBD1 (5 bases). Sequencing used PBMCs or T cells enriched from blood (not recorded which). This CDR3 reads CASTKSTDTEAFF. The DNA of the CDR3 is TGCGCCAGCACTAAGTCGACAGACACTGAAGCTTTCTTT.